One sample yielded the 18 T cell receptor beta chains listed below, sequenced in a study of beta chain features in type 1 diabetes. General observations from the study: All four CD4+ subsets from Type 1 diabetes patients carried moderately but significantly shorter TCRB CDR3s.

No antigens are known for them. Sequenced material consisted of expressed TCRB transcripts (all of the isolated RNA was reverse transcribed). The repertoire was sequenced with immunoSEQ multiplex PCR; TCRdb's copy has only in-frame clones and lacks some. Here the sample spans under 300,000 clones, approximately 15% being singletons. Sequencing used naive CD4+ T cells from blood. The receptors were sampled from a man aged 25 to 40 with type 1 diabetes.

The CDR3 bases are TGTGCCAGCAGCCTCTCAAGGGGCGAAGGCGGCTACACCTTC. Encoded protein: CASSLSRGEGGYTF. The rearrangement joins TRBV7-9 to TRBJ1-2; TRBD1 is a possible D gene (5 bases). The V end was cut by 5 bases, the J end by 8 bases, with 18 bases between. The CDR3 length is 14 residues. The germline gives CDR1 SEHNR, CDR2 FQNEAQ (reference sequence).

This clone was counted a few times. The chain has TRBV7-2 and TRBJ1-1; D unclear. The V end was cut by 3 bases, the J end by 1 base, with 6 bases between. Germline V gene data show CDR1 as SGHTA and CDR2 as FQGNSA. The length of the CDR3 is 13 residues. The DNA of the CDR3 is TGTGCCAGCAGCTTGAGTCGGAACACTGAAGCTTTCTTT. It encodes CASSLSRNTEAFF.

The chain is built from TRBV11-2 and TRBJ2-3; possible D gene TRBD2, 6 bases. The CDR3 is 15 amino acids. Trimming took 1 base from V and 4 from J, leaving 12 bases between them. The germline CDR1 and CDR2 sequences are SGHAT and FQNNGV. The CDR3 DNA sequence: TGTGCCAGCAGCTTAGCGGGAGAAGTCGCAGATACGCAGTATTTT. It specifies CASSLAGEVADTQYF.

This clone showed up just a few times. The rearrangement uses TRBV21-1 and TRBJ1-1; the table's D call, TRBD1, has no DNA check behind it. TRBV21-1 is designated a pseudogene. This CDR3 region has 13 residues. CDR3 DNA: TGTGCCAGTACCCCTTCAGGGAACACTGAAGCTTTCTTT. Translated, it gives CASTPSGNTEAFF.

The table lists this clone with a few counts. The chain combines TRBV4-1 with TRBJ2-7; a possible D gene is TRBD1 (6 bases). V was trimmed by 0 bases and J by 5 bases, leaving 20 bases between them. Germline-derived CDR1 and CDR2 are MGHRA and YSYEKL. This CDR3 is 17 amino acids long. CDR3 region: CASSQETGLGRGHEQYF. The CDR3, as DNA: TGCGCCAGCAGCCAAGAGACTGGCTTGGGCAGGGGCCACGAGCAGTACTTC.

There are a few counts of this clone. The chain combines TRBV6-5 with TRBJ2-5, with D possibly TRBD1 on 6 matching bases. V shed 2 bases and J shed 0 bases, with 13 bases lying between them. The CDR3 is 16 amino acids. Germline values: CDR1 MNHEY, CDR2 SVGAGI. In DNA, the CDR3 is TGTGCCAGCAGTTACCCACGGACAGCCGACCAAGAGACCCAGTACTTC. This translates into CASSYPRTADQETQYF.

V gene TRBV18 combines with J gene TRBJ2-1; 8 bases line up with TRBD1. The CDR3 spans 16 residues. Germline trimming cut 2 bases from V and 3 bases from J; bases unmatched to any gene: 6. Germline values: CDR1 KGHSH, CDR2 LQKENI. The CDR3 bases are TGTGCCAGCTCACCAGGCTCCGGACAGGGCTACAATGAGCAGTTCTTC. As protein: CASSPGSGQGYNEQFF.

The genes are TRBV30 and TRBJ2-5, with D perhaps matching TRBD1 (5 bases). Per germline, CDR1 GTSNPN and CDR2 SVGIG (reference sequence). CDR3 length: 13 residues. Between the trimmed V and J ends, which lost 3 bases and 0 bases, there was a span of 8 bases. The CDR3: CAWSTGHQETQYF. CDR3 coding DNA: TGTGCCTGGAGCACAGGCCACCAAGAGACCCAGTACTTC.

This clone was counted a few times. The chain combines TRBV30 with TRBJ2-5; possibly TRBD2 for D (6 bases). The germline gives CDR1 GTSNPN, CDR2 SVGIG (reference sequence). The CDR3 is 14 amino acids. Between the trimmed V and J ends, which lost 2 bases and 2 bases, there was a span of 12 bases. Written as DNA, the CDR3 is TGTGCCTGGAGTTGGGGAGGAGCACAAGAGACCCAGTACTTC. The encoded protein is CAWSWGGAQETQYF.

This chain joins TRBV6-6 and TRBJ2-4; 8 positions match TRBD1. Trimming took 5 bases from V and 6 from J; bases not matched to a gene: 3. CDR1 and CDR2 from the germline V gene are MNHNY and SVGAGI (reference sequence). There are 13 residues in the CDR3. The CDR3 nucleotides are TGTGCCAGCAGTGACAGGGGCTCAAACATTCAGTACTTC. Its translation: CASSDRGSNIQYF.

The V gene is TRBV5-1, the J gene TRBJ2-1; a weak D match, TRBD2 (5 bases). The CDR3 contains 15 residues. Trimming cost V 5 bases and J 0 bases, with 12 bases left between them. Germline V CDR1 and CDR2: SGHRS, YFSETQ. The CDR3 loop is CASRMSGSSYNEQFF. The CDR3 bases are TGCGCCAGCAGAATGTCGGGGAGCTCCTACAATGAGCAGTTCTTC.

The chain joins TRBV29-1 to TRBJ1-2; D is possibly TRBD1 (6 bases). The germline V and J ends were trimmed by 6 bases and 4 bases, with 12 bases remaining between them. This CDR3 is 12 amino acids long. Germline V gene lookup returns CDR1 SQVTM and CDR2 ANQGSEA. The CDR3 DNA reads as TGCAGCGTGGAACAGGGAAGCTATGGCTACACCTTC. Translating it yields CSVEQGSYGYTF.

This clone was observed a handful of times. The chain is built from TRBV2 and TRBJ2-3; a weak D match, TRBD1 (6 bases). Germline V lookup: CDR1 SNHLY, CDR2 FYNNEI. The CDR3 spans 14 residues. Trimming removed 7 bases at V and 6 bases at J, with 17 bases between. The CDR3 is CASNYDRFRDTQYF. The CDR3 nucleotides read TGTGCCAGCAACTATGACAGGTTCAGGGATACGCAGTATTTT.

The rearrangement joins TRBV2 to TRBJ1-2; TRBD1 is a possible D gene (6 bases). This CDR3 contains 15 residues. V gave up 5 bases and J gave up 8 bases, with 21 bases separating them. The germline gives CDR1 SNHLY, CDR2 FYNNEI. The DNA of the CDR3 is TGTGCCAGCAGTTCCACACAGGGTAGTTCCAGCGGCTACACCTTC. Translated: CASSSTQGSSSGYTF.

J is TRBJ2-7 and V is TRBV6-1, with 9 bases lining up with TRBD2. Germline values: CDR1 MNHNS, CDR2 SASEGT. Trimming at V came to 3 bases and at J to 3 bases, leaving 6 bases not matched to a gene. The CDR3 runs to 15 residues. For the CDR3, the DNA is TGTGCCAGCAGTGAGTCCCTAGCGGGAAGCTACGAGCAGTACTTC. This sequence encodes CASSESLAGSYEQYF.

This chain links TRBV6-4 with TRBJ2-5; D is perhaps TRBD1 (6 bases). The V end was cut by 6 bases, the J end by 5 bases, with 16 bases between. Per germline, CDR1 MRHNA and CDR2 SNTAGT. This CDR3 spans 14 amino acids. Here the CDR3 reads CASSPTGRRETQYF. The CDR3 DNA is TGTGCCAGCAGCCCGACAGGTCGGCGGGAGACCCAGTACTTC.

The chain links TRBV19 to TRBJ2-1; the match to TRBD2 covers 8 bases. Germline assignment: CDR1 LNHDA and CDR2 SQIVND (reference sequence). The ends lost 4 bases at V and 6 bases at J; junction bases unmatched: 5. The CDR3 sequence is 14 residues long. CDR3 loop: CASSTGGPRNEQFF. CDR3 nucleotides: TGTGCCAGTAGTACGGGGGGGCCACGCAATGAGCAGTTCTTC.

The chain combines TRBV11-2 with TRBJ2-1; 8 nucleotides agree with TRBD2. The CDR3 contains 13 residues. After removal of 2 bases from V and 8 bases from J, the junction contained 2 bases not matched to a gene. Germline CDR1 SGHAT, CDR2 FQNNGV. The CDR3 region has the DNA TGTGCCAGCAGCTTATACGGGGGGGATGAGCAGTTCTTC. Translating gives CASSLYGGDEQFF.